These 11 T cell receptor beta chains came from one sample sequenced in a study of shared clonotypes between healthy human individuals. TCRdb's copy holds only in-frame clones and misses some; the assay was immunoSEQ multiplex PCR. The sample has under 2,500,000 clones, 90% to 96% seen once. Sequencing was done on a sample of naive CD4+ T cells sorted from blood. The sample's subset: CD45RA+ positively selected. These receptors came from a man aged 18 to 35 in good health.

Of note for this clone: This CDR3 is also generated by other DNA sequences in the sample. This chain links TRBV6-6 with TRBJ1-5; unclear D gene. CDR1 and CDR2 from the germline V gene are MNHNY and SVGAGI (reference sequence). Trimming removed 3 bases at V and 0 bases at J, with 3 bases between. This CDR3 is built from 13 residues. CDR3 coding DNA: TGTGCCAGCAGTTATGATAGCAATCAGCCCCAGCATTTT. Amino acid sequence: CASSYDSNQPQHF.

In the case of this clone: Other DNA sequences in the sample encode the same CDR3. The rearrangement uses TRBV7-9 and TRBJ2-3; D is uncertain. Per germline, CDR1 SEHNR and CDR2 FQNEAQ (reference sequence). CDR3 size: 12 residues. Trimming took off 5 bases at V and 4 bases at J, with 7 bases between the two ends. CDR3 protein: CASSLTPDTQYF. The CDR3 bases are TGTGCCAGCAGCCTCACACCAGATACGCAGTATTTT.

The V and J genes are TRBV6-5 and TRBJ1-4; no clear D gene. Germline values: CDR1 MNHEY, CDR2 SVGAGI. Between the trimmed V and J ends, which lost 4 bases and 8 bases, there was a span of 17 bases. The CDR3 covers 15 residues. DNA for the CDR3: TGTGCCAGCAGTTCTAGGTGGCAGGTGAAAGAAAAACTGTTTTTT. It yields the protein CASSSRWQVKEKLFF.

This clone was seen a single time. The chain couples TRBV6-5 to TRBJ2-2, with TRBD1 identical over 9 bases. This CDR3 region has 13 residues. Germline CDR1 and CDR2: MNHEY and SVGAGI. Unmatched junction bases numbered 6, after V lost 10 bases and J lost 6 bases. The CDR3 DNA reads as TGTGCCACTTACAGGGGGCGCGCCGGGGAGCTGTTTTTT. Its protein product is CATYRGRAGELFF.

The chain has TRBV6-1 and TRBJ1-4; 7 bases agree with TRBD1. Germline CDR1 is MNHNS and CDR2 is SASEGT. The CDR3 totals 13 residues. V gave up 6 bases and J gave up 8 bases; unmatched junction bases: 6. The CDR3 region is CASRGGRGEKLFF. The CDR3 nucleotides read TGTGCCAGCAGAGGGGGCAGGGGCGAAAAACTGTTTTTT.

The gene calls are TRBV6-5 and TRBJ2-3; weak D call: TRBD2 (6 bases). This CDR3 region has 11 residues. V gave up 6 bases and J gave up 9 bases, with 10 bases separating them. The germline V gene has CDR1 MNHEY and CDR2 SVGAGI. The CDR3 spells CASSNGRTQYF. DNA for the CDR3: TGTGCCAGCAGCAACGGGAGAACGCAGTATTTT.

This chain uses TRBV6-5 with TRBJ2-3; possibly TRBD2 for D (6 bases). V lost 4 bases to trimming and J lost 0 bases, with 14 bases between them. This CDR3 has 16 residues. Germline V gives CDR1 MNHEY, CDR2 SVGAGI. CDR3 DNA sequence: TGTGCCAGCAGTTCCCCCCGCGGGGCTAGCACAGATACGCAGTATTTT. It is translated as CASSSPRGASTDTQYF.

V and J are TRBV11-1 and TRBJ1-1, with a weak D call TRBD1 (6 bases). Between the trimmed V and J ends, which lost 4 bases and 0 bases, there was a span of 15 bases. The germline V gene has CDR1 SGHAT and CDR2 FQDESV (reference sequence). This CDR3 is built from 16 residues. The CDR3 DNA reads TGTGCCAGCAGCTCCCAGACAGGTCCCTTGAACACTGAAGCTTTCTTT. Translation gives CASSSQTGPLNTEAFF.

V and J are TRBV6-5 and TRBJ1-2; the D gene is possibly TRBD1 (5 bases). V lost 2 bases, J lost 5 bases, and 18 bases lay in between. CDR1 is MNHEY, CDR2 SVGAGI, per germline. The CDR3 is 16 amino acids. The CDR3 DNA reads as TGTGCCAGCAGTTACCAGGCGGGGACGCGTATTTATGGCTACACCTTC. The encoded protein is CASSYQAGTRIYGYTF.

CDR3: CASSREGGWDYGYTF. The CDR3 DNA reads as TGTGCCAGCAGCCGCGAGGGGGGGTGGGACTATGGCTACACCTTC. The chain uses TRBV6-5 and TRBJ1-2; tentative D call: TRBD1 (6 bases). This CDR3 spans 15 amino acids. The V end was cut by 6 bases, the J end by 3 bases, with 17 bases between. Germline V gene data show CDR1 as MNHEY and CDR2 as SVGAGI.

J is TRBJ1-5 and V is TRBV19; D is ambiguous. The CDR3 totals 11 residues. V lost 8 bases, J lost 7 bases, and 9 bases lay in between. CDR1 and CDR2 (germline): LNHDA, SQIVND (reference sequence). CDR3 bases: TGTGCCAGTGGGGATGAACAGCCCCAGCATTTT. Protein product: CASGDEQPQHF.